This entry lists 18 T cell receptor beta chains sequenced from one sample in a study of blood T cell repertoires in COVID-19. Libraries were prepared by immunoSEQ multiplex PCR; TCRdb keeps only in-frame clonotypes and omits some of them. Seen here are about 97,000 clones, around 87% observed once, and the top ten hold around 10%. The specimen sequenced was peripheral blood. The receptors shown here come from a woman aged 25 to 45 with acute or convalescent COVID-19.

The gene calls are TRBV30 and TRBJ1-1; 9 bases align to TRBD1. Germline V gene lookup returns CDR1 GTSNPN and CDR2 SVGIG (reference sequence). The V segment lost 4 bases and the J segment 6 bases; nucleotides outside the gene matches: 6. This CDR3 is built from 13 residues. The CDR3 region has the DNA TGTGCCTGGAATATACAGGGGGCCGCTGAAGCTTTCTTT. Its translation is CAWNIQGAAEAFF.

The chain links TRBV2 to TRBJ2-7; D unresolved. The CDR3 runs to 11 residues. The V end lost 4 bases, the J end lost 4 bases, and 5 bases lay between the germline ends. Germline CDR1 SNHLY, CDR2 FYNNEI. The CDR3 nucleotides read TGTGCCAGCAGTGCTAAATACGAGCAGTACTTC. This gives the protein CASSAKYEQYF.

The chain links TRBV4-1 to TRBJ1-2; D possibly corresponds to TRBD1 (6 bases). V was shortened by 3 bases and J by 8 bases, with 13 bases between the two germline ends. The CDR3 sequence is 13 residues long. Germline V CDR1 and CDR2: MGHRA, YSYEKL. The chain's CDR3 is CASSQSRDMGYTF. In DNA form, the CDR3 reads TGCGCCAGCAGCCAGTCGAGGGACATGGGCTACACCTTC.

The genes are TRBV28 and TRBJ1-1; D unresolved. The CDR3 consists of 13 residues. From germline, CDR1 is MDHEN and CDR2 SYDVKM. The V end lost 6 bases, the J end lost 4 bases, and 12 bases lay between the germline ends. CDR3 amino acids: CASRTGSVTEAFF. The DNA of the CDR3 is TGTGCCAGCAGGACTGGGTCGGTCACTGAAGCTTTCTTT.

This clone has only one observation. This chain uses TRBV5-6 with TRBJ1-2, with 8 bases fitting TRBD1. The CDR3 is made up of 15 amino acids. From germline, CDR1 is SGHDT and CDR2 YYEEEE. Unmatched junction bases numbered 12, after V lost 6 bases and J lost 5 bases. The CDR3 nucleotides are TGTGCCAGCATCCGAGACCGACAGGGGAGGTATGGCTACACCTTC. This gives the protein CASIRDRQGRYGYTF.

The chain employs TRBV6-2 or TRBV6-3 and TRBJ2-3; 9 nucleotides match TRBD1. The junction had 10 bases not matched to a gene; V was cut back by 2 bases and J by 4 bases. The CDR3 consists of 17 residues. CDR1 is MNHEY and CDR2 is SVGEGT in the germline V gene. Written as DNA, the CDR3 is TGTGCCAGCAGTTACAACCCGGGACAGGGTAATCCAGATACGCAGTATTTT. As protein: CASSYNPGQGNPDTQYF.

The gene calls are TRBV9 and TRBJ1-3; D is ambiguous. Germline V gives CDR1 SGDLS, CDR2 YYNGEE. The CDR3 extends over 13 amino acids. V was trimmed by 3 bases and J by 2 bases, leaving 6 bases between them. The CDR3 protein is CASSGGAGNTIYF. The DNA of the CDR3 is TGTGCCAGCAGCGGAGGAGCTGGAAACACCATATATTTT.

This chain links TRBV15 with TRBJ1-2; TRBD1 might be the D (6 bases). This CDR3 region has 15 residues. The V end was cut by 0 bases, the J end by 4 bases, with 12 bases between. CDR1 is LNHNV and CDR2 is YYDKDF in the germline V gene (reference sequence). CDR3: CATSRDEGGGYGYTF. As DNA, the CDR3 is TGTGCCACCAGCAGAGATGAGGGAGGGGGCTATGGCTACACCTTC.

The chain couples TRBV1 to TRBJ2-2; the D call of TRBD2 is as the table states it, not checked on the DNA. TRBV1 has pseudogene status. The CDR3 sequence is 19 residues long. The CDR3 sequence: CTSSRKGPGLARRGRELFF. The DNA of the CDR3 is TGCACCAGCAGCCGAAAGGGGCCGGGACTAGCGCGCCGGGGGAGGGAGCTGTTTTTT.

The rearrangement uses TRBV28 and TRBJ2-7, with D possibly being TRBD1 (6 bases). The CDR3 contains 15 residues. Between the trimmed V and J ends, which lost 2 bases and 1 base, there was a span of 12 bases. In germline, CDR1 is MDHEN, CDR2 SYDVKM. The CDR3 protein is CASSLDGQNSYEQYF. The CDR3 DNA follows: TGTGCCAGCAGTTTAGACGGACAGAATTCCTACGAGCAGTACTTC.

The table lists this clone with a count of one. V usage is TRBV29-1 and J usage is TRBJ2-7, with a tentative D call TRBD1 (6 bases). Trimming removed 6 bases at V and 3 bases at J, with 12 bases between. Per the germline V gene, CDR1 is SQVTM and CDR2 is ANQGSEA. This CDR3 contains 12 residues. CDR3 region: CSVRVQGYEQYF. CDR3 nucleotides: TGCAGCGTGAGGGTACAGGGCTACGAGCAGTACTTC.

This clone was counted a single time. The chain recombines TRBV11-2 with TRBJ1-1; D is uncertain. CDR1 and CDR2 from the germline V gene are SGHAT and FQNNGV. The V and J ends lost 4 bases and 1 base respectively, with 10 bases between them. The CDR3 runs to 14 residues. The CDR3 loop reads CASSSLGRNTEAFF. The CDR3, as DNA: TGTGCCAGCAGCTCGCTCGGTCGGAACACTGAAGCTTTCTTT.

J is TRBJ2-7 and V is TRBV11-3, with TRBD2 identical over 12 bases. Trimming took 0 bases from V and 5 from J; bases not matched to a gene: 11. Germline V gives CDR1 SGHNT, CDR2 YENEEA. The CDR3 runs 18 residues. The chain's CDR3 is CASSLDPTSGGLRNEQYF. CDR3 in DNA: TGTGCCAGCAGCTTAGATCCGACTAGCGGGGGTCTGAGGAACGAGCAGTACTTC.

The CDR3 loop reads CASSLTLLTSGDTGELFF. CDR3 nucleotides: TGTGCCAGCAGCTTAACCCTCTTGACTAGCGGGGACACCGGGGAGCTGTTTTTT. The chain combines TRBV7-9 with TRBJ2-2; 11 bases are shared with TRBD2. Germline V lookup: CDR1 SEHNR, CDR2 FQNEAQ (reference sequence). This CDR3 contains 18 residues. V shed 2 bases and J 3 bases; nucleotides not matched to a gene: 8. Full variable domain (outside the CDR3, taken from reference TRBV7-9 and TRBJ2-2): DTGVSQNPRHKITKRGQNVTFRCDPISEHNRLYWYRQTLGQGPEFLTYFQNEAQLEKSRLLSDRFSAERPKGSFSTLEIQRTEQGDSAMYLCASSLTLLTSGDTGELFFGEGSRLTVL.

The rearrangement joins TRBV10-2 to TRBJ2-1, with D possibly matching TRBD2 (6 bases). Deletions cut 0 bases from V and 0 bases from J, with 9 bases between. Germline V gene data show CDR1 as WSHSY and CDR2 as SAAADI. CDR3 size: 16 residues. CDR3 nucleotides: TGCGCCAGCAGTGAGTCTCGGGGGAGCTCCTACAATGAGCAGTTCTTC. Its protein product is CASSESRGSSYNEQFF.

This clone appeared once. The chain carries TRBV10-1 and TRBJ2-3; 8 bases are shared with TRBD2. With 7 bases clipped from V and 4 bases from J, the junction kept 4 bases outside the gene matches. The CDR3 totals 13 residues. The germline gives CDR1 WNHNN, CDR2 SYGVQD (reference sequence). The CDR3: CASNPGGADTQYF. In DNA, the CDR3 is TGCGCCAGCAACCCCGGGGGGGCAGATACGCAGTATTTT.

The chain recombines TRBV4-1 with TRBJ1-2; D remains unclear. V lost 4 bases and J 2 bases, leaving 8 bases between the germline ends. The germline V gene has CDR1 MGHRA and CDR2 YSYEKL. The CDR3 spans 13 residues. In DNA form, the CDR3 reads TGCGCCAGCAGCCCGACGGAGAACTATGGCTACACCTTC. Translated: CASSPTENYGYTF.

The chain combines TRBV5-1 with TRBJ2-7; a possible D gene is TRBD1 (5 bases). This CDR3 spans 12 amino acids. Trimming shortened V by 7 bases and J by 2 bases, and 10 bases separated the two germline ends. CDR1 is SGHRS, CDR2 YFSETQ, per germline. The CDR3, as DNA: TGCGCCAGCCGAACAGGAGCCTACGAGCAGTACTTC. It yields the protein CASRTGAYEQYF.